This TCR beta chain originates from a study of blood T cell repertoires in COVID-19. On the study more broadly: COVID-19 samples collected from the United States, Italy and Spain covered acute and convalescent phases. Sources were T cells, B-cell-depleted T cells, or PBMCs; the material itself was cDNA or gDNA.

Trimming left V 1 base short and J 0 bases short, with 6 bases between. There are 14 residues in the CDR3. Germline-derived CDR1 and CDR2 are SGHVS and FQNEAQ. Authors' methods: Reference gene primers were amplified, and this amplification served to estimate nucleated cell counts. Here immunoSEQ multiplex PCR was the method, and the copy in TCRdb shows in-frame clones only, minus some. V, J and clone size are taken as reported in that table, and D and trimming were inferred from the DNA itself. Of roughly 160,000 clones listed, 87% were seen once; the top ten hold 3.5% to 4%. This sequence originates from a woman between 55 and 75 years old who had recovered from COVID-19. Sequenced sample: peripheral blood. The V gene is TRBV7-8, the J gene TRBJ1-1; D not resolved. The CDR3 region has the DNA TGTGCCAGCAGCTTAGGTGAGGTGAACACTGAAGCTTTCTTT. Translation: CASSLGEVNTEAFF.